A single sample gave rise to the 16 T cell receptor beta chains below, sequenced in a study of cytomegalovirus exposure and HLA in healthy donors (dated by TCRdb to about 2017). The method was the immunoSEQ multiplex PCR assay. For the multiplex PCR, a mixture combining 60 forward primers for TCR Vbeta segments and 13 reverse primers for TCR Jbeta segments was used. The clones in this table, taken by TCRdb from immuneACCESS, are in-frame only. Not every clone is retained; where verified, under half of the shortfall comes from an unresolved V gene, and the cause of the rest is unknown. The sample table records 180,000 or so clones; 75% to 80% of these occur just once. The ten largest clones take up 11% to 15% of the sample. The sequencing input was PBMCs. The source is a man aged 50 or older in good health and CMV-seropositive.

The chain recombines TRBV6-1 with TRBJ1-5; 10 positions match TRBD1. Germline-derived CDR1 and CDR2 are MNHNS and SASEGT. The CDR3 sequence is 18 residues long. The ends lost 2 bases at V and 5 bases at J; junction bases unmatched: 12. The CDR3 nucleotides are TGTGCCAGCAGTGAATGGGGACAGGGGTTAGAGTCGGATCAGCCCCAGCATTTT. Its translation: CASSEWGQGLESDQPQHF.

The gene calls are TRBV10-3 and TRBJ1-5; 10 nucleotides line up with TRBD1. The CDR3 has 17 residues. Per the germline V gene, CDR1 is ENHRY and CDR2 is SYGVKD. The ends lost 4 bases at V and 4 bases at J; junction bases unmatched: 10. The CDR3 DNA sequence: TGTGCCATCAGTGCGGAGTTCGGGACAGGGGATAATCAGCCCCAGCATTTT. Translated: CAISAEFGTGDNQPQHF.

The rearrangement joins TRBV15 to TRBJ2-7; D is unclear. The CDR3 extends over 13 amino acids. Germline loops: CDR1 LNHNV, CDR2 YYDKDF (reference sequence). The V end was cut by 9 bases, the J end by 5 bases, with 17 bases between. The CDR3 protein is CATGLRPVNEQYF. The CDR3 DNA reads as TGTGCCACGGGCTTAAGACCAGTTAACGAGCAGTACTTC.

As DNA, the CDR3 is TGCGCCAGCAGCTTAGGCGGGGGGGCTTCAGATACGCAGTATTTT. Translation gives CASSLGGGASDTQYF. The V call is TRBV5-1, the J call TRBJ2-3; TRBD2 matches at 9 bases. After removal of 2 bases from V and 4 bases from J, the junction contained 5 bases not matched to a gene. This CDR3 spans 15 amino acids. Per the germline V gene, CDR1 is SGHRS and CDR2 is YFSETQ.

The V gene is TRBV2, the J gene TRBJ2-3, with 11 bases matching TRBD2. The germline V gene encodes CDR1 SNHLY and CDR2 FYNNEI. The CDR3 has 14 amino acids. Germline trimming cut 9 bases from V and 6 bases from J; bases unmatched to any gene: 8. DNA of the CDR3: TGTGCCAGGGATCCGGGGACTAGCGGTGATACGCAGTATTTT. It translates to CARDPGTSGDTQYF. The variable domain in full, with the rest retrieved from reference TRBV2 and TRBJ2-3, is EPEVTQTPSHQVTQMGQEVILRCVPISNHLYFYWYRQILGQKVEFLVSFYNNEISEKSEIFDDQFSVERPDGSNFTLKIRSTKLEDSAMYFCARDPGTSGDTQYFGPGTRLTVL.

CDR3 protein: CASSPGGDTEAFF. In nucleotides, the CDR3 is TGTGCCAGCTCCCCTGGGGGGGACACTGAAGCTTTCTTT. The genes are TRBV18 and TRBJ1-1; a possible D gene is TRBD1 (5 bases). The V end lost 6 bases, the J end lost 3 bases, and 11 bases lay between the germline ends. The CDR3 has 13 residues. From germline, CDR1 is KGHSH and CDR2 LQKENI.

The V and J genes are TRBV7-6 and TRBJ2-7, with D possibly matching TRBD1 (8 bases). Germline V gene sequence: CDR1 SGHVS, CDR2 FNYEAQ. This CDR3 contains 18 residues. V was pared by 3 bases and J by 3 bases, with 24 bases between. Here the CDR3 DNA reads TGTGCCAGCAGCTTTGTCGGCGGTGTACAGGGGGGGTACTACGAGCAGTACTTC. Protein product: CASSFVGGVQGGYYEQYF.

The chain recombines TRBV7-6 with TRBJ2-1; no definite D call. CDR3 length: 13 residues. The ends were cut back, 5 bases at V and 7 bases at J, with 12 bases in the middle. The germline CDR1 and CDR2 sequences are SGHVS and FNYEAQ. The CDR3 loop reads CASSPRLMNEQFF. CDR3 DNA: TGTGCCAGCAGCCCCCGACTCATGAATGAGCAGTTCTTC.

The rearrangement links TRBV2 to TRBJ2-7; 9 nucleotides agree with TRBD1. Germline V CDR1 and CDR2: SNHLY, FYNNEI. The CDR3 is made up of 14 amino acids. The V segment lost 7 bases and the J segment 3 bases; nucleotides outside the gene matches: 7. This CDR3 reads CASMLGQGSYEQYF. The CDR3 DNA reads TGTGCCAGCATGTTGGGACAGGGAAGCTACGAGCAGTACTTC.

The gene calls are TRBV10-3 and TRBJ1-1, with D possibly being TRBD1 (5 bases). Germline V CDR1 and CDR2: ENHRY, SYGVKD. The CDR3 sequence is 16 residues long. V was pared by 3 bases and J by 0 bases, with 14 bases between. In nucleotides, the CDR3 is TGTGCCATCAGTGAACAAGGGAGGGGATTGAACACTGAAGCTTTCTTT. Protein: CAISEQGRGLNTEAFF.

The chain employs TRBV6-6 and TRBJ1-1, with D possibly being TRBD1 (5 bases). CDR1 MNHNY and CDR2 SVGAGI come from the germline V gene (reference sequence). V dropped 2 bases and J dropped 5 bases, with 9 bases sitting between them. The CDR3 totals 13 residues. This CDR3 reads CASSYAEGTEAFF. The DNA of the CDR3 is TGTGCCAGCAGTTACGCGGAGGGGACTGAAGCTTTCTTT.

There are a few counts of this clone. V usage is TRBV5-6 and J usage is TRBJ2-3; the match to TRBD1 covers 8 bases. J gave up 4 bases and V 2 bases, and 6 bases lay outside the gene matches. This CDR3 is built from 15 residues. CDR1 is SGHDT and CDR2 is YYEEEE in the germline V gene. This CDR3 is CASSLGTGAPDTQYF. The CDR3 bases are TGTGCCAGCAGCTTAGGGACAGGCGCCCCAGATACGCAGTATTTT.

The J gene is TRBJ2-5, the V gene TRBV6-6; 8 bases are shared with TRBD2. With V trimmed by 5 bases and J by 1 base, 6 bases remained unmatched. This CDR3 comprises 15 residues. Germline values: CDR1 MNHNY, CDR2 SVGAGI (reference sequence). The CDR3 reads CASSLSSGGQETQYF. CDR3 DNA sequence: TGTGCCAGCAGTCTGTCCAGCGGGGGCCAAGAGACCCAGTACTTC.

The chain combines TRBV6-5 with TRBJ1-2; D gene ambiguous. V lost 5 bases and J lost 5, with 6 bases in between. This CDR3 spans 11 amino acids. Germline values: CDR1 MNHEY, CDR2 SVGAGI. CDR3 nucleotides: TGTGCCAGCAGTCCAGGTTATGGCTACACCTTC. As protein: CASSPGYGYTF.

The V call is TRBV6-5, the J call TRBJ1-6, with 9 bases lining up with TRBD1. CDR3 length equals 14 residues. Trimming removed 6 bases from V and 14 bases from J; junction bases left unmatched: 11. From germline, CDR1 is MNHEY and CDR2 SVGAGI. In nucleotides, the CDR3 is TGTGCCAGCAGGGGGACAGGGCGGGGGTTCACCCTCCACTTT. This translates into CASRGTGRGFTLHF.

The rearrangement uses TRBV5-1 and TRBJ1-6; D gene uncertain. The germline V gene has CDR1 SGHRS and CDR2 YFSETQ. This CDR3 has 16 residues. The V and J ends lost 1 base and 8 bases respectively, with 16 bases between them. Here the CDR3 reads CASSLTSADFDSPLHF. DNA for the CDR3: TGCGCCAGCAGCTTGACTTCCGCGGATTTTGATTCACCCCTCCACTTT. The full variable domain, its missing parts supplied by reference TRBV5-1 and TRBJ1-6, is KAGVTQTPRYLIKTRGQQVTLSCSPISGHRSVSWYQQTPGQGLQFLFEYFSETQRNKGNFPGRFSGRQFSNSRSEMNVSTLELGDSALYLCASSLTSADFDSPLHFGNGTRLTVT.